This T cell receptor beta chain was captured by sequencing in a study of T cell responses to AZD1222 COVID-19 vaccine. J gave up 4 bases and V 0 bases, and 6 bases lay outside the gene matches. CDR1 MNHNY and CDR2 SVGAGI come from the germline V gene (reference sequence). The CDR3 is 16 amino acids. Study-level findings and limits: Increases in Spike-specific TCR breadth and depth were seen after two AZD1222 doses. No day 14 peak samples; only post-peak repertoires were characterized. Most donors were white British, females outnumbered males, and clonal diversity was possibly underestimated. Recipients of AZD1222 seropositive at baseline numbered only 5 or 6.

With regard to this clone: Its specificity is unknown.

TCRdb keeps only in-frame clones here, not all; method: immunoSEQ multiplex PCR. The table lists about 130,000 clones, 88% of them singletons. The chain is built from TRBV6-6 and TRBJ1-3; 7 bases fit TRBD1. This TCR was sampled from an adult who received the AZD1222 COVID-19 vaccine. Specimen: peripheral blood, collected 28 days after the second AZD1222 dose. The CDR3 is CASSYSGSGGGNTIYF. CDR3 DNA sequence: TGTGCCAGCAGTTACTCTGGGTCAGGGGGAGGAAACACCATATATTTT.